This T cell receptor (beta chain) was obtained from a study of T-cell memory formation after mild COVID-19. The wider study: Clusters of TCRs were largely donor specific. Study outcomes and limitations: Among clones peaking at day 37 in the second wave, SARS-CoV-2 specificity remained unconfirmed. Within pre-infection memory, some responding clones were found, suggesting cross-reactive memory joined. Clones that contracted clustered mainly in CM and EM if CD4+ and in EMRA if CD8+.

From the 5' RACE reads, TCRdb called clonotypes with MiXCR, one entry per CDR3 protein. Among around 150,000 distinct CDR3 sequences listed, around 10% were seen once. Unmatched junction bases numbered 21, after V lost 2 bases and J lost 7 bases. CDR1 MGHRA and CDR2 YSYEKL come from the germline V gene. The CDR3 extends over 21 amino acids. As concerns this clonotype: Antigen: not known.

Material for sequencing was PBMCs or a T cell subset sorted from them (not recorded which). The TCR originated in a man between 18 and 29 years old who had mild COVID-19 (a few samples of this study predate the infection). Cell type and time point are not known. V is TRBV4-1 and J is TRBJ2-5, with 14 nucleotides matching TRBD2. CDR3 sequence (DNA): TGCGCCAGCAGCCAACGAGCTATAACCCCTCGGACTAGCGGGGGGCGGGGGACCCAGTACTTC. Its protein is CASSQRAITPRTSGGRGTQYF.